The 8 T cell receptor beta chains below were found in one sample sequenced in a study of cytomegalovirus exposure and HLA in healthy donors. Primers included in the PCR were 60 Vbeta and 13 Jbeta primers. The method was immunoSEQ multiplex PCR; TCRdb's version includes in-frame clones alone and lacks a portion of them. This table has some 180,000 clones, around 79% appearing once. Sequencing was done on a sample of PBMCs. The source of these receptors is a woman aged 25 to 39 in good health and CMV-seropositive.

V gene TRBV27 combines with J gene TRBJ1-1; TRBD1 aligns across 7 bases. After removal of 5 bases from V and 4 bases from J, the junction contained 10 bases not matched to a gene. Germline values: CDR1 MNHEY, CDR2 SMNVEV (reference sequence). The CDR3 sequence is 15 residues long. CDR3 protein: CASSNHRGGGTEAFF. CDR3 bases: TGTGCCAGCAGTAACCACAGGGGAGGAGGCACTGAAGCTTTCTTT.

The table lists this clone with a few counts. The chain is built from TRBV4-1 and TRBJ2-7; perhaps TRBD1 as D (6 bases). CDR3 length equals 15 residues. The germline V gene has CDR1 MGHRA and CDR2 YSYEKL. The V end lost 0 bases, the J end lost 3 bases, and 12 bases lay between the germline ends. The CDR3 loop is CASSQDRRTDYEQYF. The CDR3 DNA is TGCGCCAGCAGCCAAGATCGCCGGACAGACTACGAGCAGTACTTC.

The V gene is TRBV28, the J gene TRBJ1-5, with no clear D. Trimming pared 2 bases from V and 2 bases from J, leaving 10 bases between. Per the germline V gene, CDR1 is MDHEN and CDR2 is SYDVKM. The CDR3 contains 15 residues. CDR3 in amino acids: CASSLGGLGNQPQHF. CDR3 bases: TGTGCCAGCAGTTTAGGAGGGCTCGGCAATCAGCCCCAGCATTTT.

The chain has TRBV4-1 and TRBJ1-2, with 7 bases matching TRBD1. Germline V gene data show CDR1 as MGHRA and CDR2 as YSYEKL. V was pared by 2 bases and J by 6 bases, with 12 bases of the junction left unmatched. The length of the CDR3 is 16 residues. The CDR3 DNA follows: TGCGCCAGCAGCCAACCAAGACAGGGAACGGAGAATGGCTACACCTTC. Encoded protein: CASSQPRQGTENGYTF.

The chain employs TRBV7-9 and TRBJ2-3; tentative D call: TRBD2 (6 bases). Germline V lookup: CDR1 SEHNR, CDR2 FQNEAQ (reference sequence). The CDR3 totals 14 residues. V was pared by 5 bases and J by 5 bases, with 14 bases between. Written as DNA, the CDR3 is TGTGCCAGCAGCCTCCTGGGACTTCTAGATACGCAGTATTTT. It codes for CASSLLGLLDTQYF.

This chain joins TRBV9 and TRBJ2-7, with D possibly being TRBD2 (6 bases). The CDR3 consists of 15 residues. The germline V and J ends were trimmed by 3 bases and 3 bases, with 16 bases remaining between them. In germline, CDR1 is SGDLS, CDR2 YYNGEE. CDR3: CASSARGWGDYEQYF. Written as DNA, the CDR3 is TGTGCCAGCAGCGCCCGGGGCTGGGGGGACTACGAGCAGTACTTC.

The rearrangement joins TRBV19 to TRBJ2-7; possibly TRBD1 for D (6 bases). This CDR3 has 13 residues. Germline V lookup: CDR1 LNHDA, CDR2 SQIVND (reference sequence). Deletions cut 6 bases from V and 6 bases from J, with 15 bases between. CDR3 coding DNA: TGTGCCAGTAGAGGGGGTGGGCGGACCGAGCAGTACTTC. Translation gives CASRGGGRTEQYF.

This chain links TRBV4-3 with TRBJ2-2; TRBD1 aligns across 11 bases. The CDR3 covers 15 residues. With 4 bases clipped from V and 6 bases from J, the junction kept 4 bases outside the gene matches. Germline V CDR1 and CDR2: LGHNA, YSLEER. The CDR3 reads CASSPDRGLAGELFF. The CDR3 coding sequence is TGCGCCAGCAGCCCGGACAGGGGGCTGGCCGGGGAGCTGTTTTTT.